Shown below are 14 T cell receptor beta chains from a single sample sequenced in a study of Graves' ophthalmopathy and Graves' hyperthyroidism. RNA transcripts provided the template for amplifying TCR beta CDR3 regions. First-round RT-PCR relied on HTBI primers, and a second-round multiplex PCR came next. One entry per CDR3 protein results from TCRdb running MiXCR on the multiplex PCR reads. The data contain under 800,000 distinct CDR3 sequences, 22% of them singletons. The specimen sequenced was peripheral blood. The receptors stem from a woman in her late teens or twenties with stable Graves' hyperthyroidism. Some clones in this sample may be carry-over from other donors' samples.

This clonotype appeared many times. V is TRBV6-5 and J is TRBJ1-2, with TRBD1 as a possible D gene (6 bases). The germline V gene has CDR1 MNHEY and CDR2 SVGAGI. This CDR3 has 15 amino acids. The V end lost 0 bases, the J end lost 8 bases, and 16 bases lay between the germline ends. CDR3 amino acids: CASSYSGRGVGGYTF. CDR3 coding DNA: TGTGCCAGCAGTTACTCTGGCAGGGGAGTCGGGGGCTACACCTTC.

The chain is built from TRBV11-3 and TRBJ2-5, with 14 bases that match TRBD2. V gave up 5 bases and J gave up 2 bases; unmatched junction bases: 7. The CDR3 sequence is 17 residues long. CDR1 is SGHNT and CDR2 is YENEEA in the germline V gene. The CDR3 region has the DNA TGTGCCAGCAGCGATAAGAGGACTAGCGGGGGGCAAGAGACCCAGTACTTC. Its translation: CASSDKRTSGGQETQYF.

This sequence joins TRBV12-3 or TRBV12-4 and TRBJ1-5; D call uncertain. V gave up 3 bases and J gave up 1 base, with 7 bases separating them. The CDR3 runs to 14 residues. CDR3 coding DNA: TGTGCCAGCAGTTTCGGTCCCAGCAATCAGCCCCAGCATTTT. Protein product: CASSFGPSNQPQHF.

About this clonotype itself: A clone one base away is much larger, so this may be a read error. The chain combines TRBV5-1 with TRBJ1-2, with 8 bases lining up with TRBD1. Germline-derived CDR1 and CDR2 are SGHRS and YFSETQ. The CDR3 runs 15 residues. The CDR3 bases are TGCGCCAGCAGCTTGGGAGACAGGGGTAGCTATGGCTACATCTTC. This translates into CASSLGDRGSYGYIF.

This clonotype was seen repeatedly, ten times or more. This chain's CDR3 is CASSSAQGGTEAFF. In DNA, the CDR3 is TGCGCCAGCAGCTCGGCCCAGGGAGGCACTGAAGCTTTCTTT. This rearrangement joins TRBV5-1 to TRBJ1-1; the D gene is possibly TRBD1 (5 bases). Trimming removed 3 bases at V and 4 bases at J, with 13 bases between. Germline CDR1 reads SGHRS; CDR2 reads YFSETQ. The CDR3 covers 14 residues.

The table lists this clonotype with a few counts. The chain couples TRBV12-3 or TRBV12-4 to TRBJ1-1; D uncertain. The CDR3 extends over 12 amino acids. V was shortened by 6 bases and J by 4 bases, with 9 bases between the two germline ends. CDR3 in amino acids: CASRRVGTEAFF. CDR3 DNA: TGTGCCAGCAGGAGAGTAGGCACTGAAGCTTTCTTT.

This clonotype was seen a handful of times. The chain is built from TRBV28 and TRBJ1-2; D might be TRBD1 (5 bases). CDR1 is MDHEN and CDR2 is SYDVKM in the germline V gene. This CDR3 spans 14 amino acids. V was cut by 5 bases and J by 5 bases, with 15 bases left in between. In DNA, the CDR3 is TGTGCCAGCAGTACCCATGTGGGGCGATATGGCTACACCTTC. Its protein is CASSTHVGRYGYTF.

This clonotype was seen more than once but under ten times. V usage is TRBV13 and J usage is TRBJ1-6; D is perhaps TRBD1 (6 bases). Germline V lookup: CDR1 PRHDT, CDR2 FYEKMQ (reference sequence). The CDR3 contains 18 residues. With 5 bases removed from V and 0 bases from J, the gap between germline ends came to 17 bases. The CDR3 is CASSETGTTGSYNSPLHF. CDR3 nucleotides: TGTGCCAGCAGCGAAACCGGGACAACGGGCTCCTATAATTCACCCCTCCACTTT.

The chain is built from TRBV4-1 and TRBJ2-7, with 10 nucleotides matching TRBD1. V was clipped by 1 base and J by 6 bases; unmatched bases: 3. This CDR3 has 14 amino acids. Germline CDR1 is MGHRA and CDR2 is YSYEKL. The CDR3 coding sequence is TGCGCCAGCAGCCAAGGAAGGACAGGGGGCGAGCAGTACTTC. Amino acids: CASSQGRTGGEQYF.

This clonotype was counted only a few times. Germline and junction disagree at one end, which may indicate a read error. The J gene is TRBJ2-7, the V gene TRBV30; the D is unclear. The CDR3 is 11 amino acids. The V gene's germline CDR1 is GTSNPN and CDR2 SVGIG (reference sequence). The CDR3 sequence: CAWRYSNEQYF. Written as DNA, the CDR3 is TGTGCCTGGAGGTACTCCAACGAGCAGTACTTC.

This clonotype has at least ten counts. CDR3 nucleotide sequence: TGCAGTGCAACCGGGCTAAGGGACTATGGCTACACCTTC. Translation gives CSATGLRDYGYTF. V usage is TRBV20-1 and J usage is TRBJ1-2; unclear D gene. The germline V and J ends were trimmed by 6 bases and 3 bases, with 14 bases remaining between them. Germline-derived CDR1 and CDR2 are DFQATT and SNEGSKA (reference sequence). CDR3 length equals 13 residues.

This clonotype was seen ten or more times. The chain uses TRBV28 and TRBJ1-1; no reliable D call. The ends were cut back, 4 bases at V and 2 bases at J, with 8 bases in the middle. This CDR3 comprises 13 residues. Germline assignment: CDR1 MDHEN and CDR2 SYDVKM. CDR3 in DNA: TGTGCCAGCAGTTGGGAGTCCAACACTGAAGCTTTCTTT. Amino acids: CASSWESNTEAFF.

The table lists this clonotype with many counts. The V call is TRBV20-1, the J call TRBJ2-4; the D gene is possibly TRBD2 (6 bases). V lost 3 bases, J lost 13 bases, and 16 bases lay in between. The CDR3 has 12 amino acids. Germline CDR1 reads DFQATT; CDR2 reads SNEGSKA (reference sequence). CDR3 loop: CSASGAGDRQYF. CDR3 sequence (DNA): TGCAGTGCTAGTGGAGCGGGCGACCGACAGTACTTC.

Remarks on this clonotype: The junction differs from germline at one of its ends, possibly a read error. The chain combines TRBV7-2 with TRBJ2-5; TRBD1 is a possible D gene (5 bases). Per the germline V gene, CDR1 is SGHTA and CDR2 is FQGNSA. This CDR3 has 13 residues. CDR3 nucleotides: TGTGCCAGCAGCTTAAGTAGGGGTGAGACCCAGGACTTC. It specifies CASSLSRGETQDF.